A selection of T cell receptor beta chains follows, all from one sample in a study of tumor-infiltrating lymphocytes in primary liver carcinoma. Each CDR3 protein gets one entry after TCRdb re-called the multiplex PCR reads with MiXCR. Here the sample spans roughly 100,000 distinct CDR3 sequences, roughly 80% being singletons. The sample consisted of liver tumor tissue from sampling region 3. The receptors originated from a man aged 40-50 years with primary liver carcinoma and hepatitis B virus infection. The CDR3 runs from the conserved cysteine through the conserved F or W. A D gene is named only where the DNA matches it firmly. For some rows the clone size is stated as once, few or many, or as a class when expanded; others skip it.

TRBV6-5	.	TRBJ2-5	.	TGTGCCAGCAATTACTCGAATACTGGCGGGTCCCAAGAGACCCAGTACTTC	CASNYSNTGGSQETQYF
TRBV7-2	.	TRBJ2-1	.	TGCGCCAGCAGCTTAGCGCTGGGCGGTAGCTCCTACAATGAGCAGTCCTTC	CASSLALGGSSYNEQSF
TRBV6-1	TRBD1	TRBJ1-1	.	TGTGCCAGCAAGATGACAGGGATCCCTGAAGCTCTCTTT	CASKMTGIPEALF
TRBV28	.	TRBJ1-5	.	TGTGCCAGTGTATCGTACCTTGATTCTGATACGCAGCATTTT	CASVSYLDSDTQHF
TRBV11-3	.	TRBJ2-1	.	TGTGCCAGCAGACTAAATGTCGATGAGCAGTTCTTC	CASRLNVDEQFF
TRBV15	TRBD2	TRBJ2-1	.	TGTGCCACCAGCAGGACTAGCGGGCGTAACTACAATGAGCAGTCATTC	CATSRTSGRNYNEQSF
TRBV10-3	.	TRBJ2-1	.	TGTGCCATCAGTGGGCCGGTGAAGTACGAGCAGTTCTTC	CAISGPVKYEQFF
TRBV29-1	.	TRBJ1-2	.	TGCAGCCCAGGACAGCACAACTATGGCAACACCTTC	CSPGQHNYGNTF
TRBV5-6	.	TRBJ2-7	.	TGTGCCAGCAGCTCTACGGGCGGGGTCTCCTACGAGCAGTACTTC	CASSSTGGVSYEQYF
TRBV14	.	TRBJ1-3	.	TGTGCCAGCAGCACTCGACAGCCCTCTGGAAACGCCATATATTTT	CASSTRQPSGNAIYF
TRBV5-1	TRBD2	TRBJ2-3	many	TGCGCCAGCAGCTCCCGACTAGCGGGAGTAGTTACAGATACGCAGTATTTT	CASSSRLAGVVTDTQYF
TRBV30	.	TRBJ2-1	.	TGTGCCTGGAGTCGGCCGTGGTCTGAGTCCTACAATGCGCAGTTCTTC	CAWSRPWSESYNAQFF
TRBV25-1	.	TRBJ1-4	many	TGTGCCAGCAGTGAATGGACGGAGAATGAAAAACTGTTTTTT	CASSEWTENEKLFF
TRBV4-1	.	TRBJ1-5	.	TGCGCCTGCAGCCCCCTTGAGAGGGTTGGCAATCAGCCCCAGCATTTT	CACSPLERVGNQPQHF
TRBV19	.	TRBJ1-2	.	TGTGCCAGTAGCCCGGATATCAGCTATGGCTACACCTTC	CASSPDISYGYTF
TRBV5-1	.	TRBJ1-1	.	TGCGCCAGCAGCACCGGGGCGGGAGATCTCACTGAAGCTATCTTT	CASSTGAGDLTEAIF
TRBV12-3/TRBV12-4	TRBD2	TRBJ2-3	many	TGTGCCAGCAGTTCCCCAACTAGCGGGAGAAGTACAGATACGCAGTATTTT	CASSSPTSGRSTDTQYF
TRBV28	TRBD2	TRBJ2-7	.	TGTGCCTGCAGCCCAAGGACTAGCGGGCTTTCCTACGAGCAGTGCTTC	CACSPRTSGLSYEQCF
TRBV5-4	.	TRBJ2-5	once	TGTGCCAGCAGCAGCGTGGGCTCGGAGACCCAGTACTTC	CASSSVGSETQYF
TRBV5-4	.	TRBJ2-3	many	TGTGCCAGCAGCTTGTGGTTGGCCTCGGGGGATACGCAGTATTTT	CASSLWLASGDTQYF
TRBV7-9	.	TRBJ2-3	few	TGTGCCAACAGTTCGGAGGGGCAGTCCAGAGATACGCAGTATTTT	CANSSEGQSRDTQYF
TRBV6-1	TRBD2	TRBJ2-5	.	TGTGCCAGCAGTTATGGACTAGTCCAAGATACCCAATACTTC	CASSYGLVQDTQYF
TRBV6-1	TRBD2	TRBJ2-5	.	TGTGCCAGCAGGGTTCGGGGGACTATCTCCCGAGAGACCCAGTACTTC	CASRVRGTISRETQYF
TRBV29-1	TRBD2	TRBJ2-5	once	TGCAGCGCCTACACGACTCAGGGACTAGCGGGAGAGGCCCAGTACTTC	CSAYTTQGLAGEAQYF
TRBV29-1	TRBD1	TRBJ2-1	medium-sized	TGCAGCGTACCGACAGGGTCCAATGAGCAGTTCTTC	CSVPTGSNEQFF
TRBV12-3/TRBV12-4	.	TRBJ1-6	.	TGTGCCAGCAGGGAACCTGATTCATCCCTCCAATTT	CASREPDSSLQF
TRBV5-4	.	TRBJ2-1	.	TGTGCCAGTAGCTTGGACGGTCAACCCTCCTACAATGAGCTGTTCTTC	CASSLDGQPSYNELFF
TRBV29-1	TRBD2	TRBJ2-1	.	TGCAGTCACCGTACTAGCGGAGGCTATAATGAGCAGTTCTTC	CSHRTSGGYNEQFF
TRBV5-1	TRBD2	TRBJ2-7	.	TGCGCCAGCAGCTTCAGGACTAGCGTAACTGAGGGAAGCTATGAGCAGTACTTC	CASSFRTSVTEGSYEQYF
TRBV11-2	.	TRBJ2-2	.	TGTGCCAGCATCTTAGATCATCGGTGTAGGGACATCGGGAAGCTGTTTTTT	CASILDHRCRDIGKLFF
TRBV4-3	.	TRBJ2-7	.	TGTACCAGCAGCCAAGATCTGCACTACGAGCATTACTTC	CTSSQDLHYEHYF
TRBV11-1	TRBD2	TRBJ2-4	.	TGTGCCAGTAGCTTTTCCGGGTCTAGCGGGACCAAAAACACTCAGTACTTC	CASSFSGSSGTKNTQYF
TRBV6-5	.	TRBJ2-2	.	TGTGCCAGCAGTTACGGAAAGAACACCGGGGAGTTGTATTTT	CASSYGKNTGELYF
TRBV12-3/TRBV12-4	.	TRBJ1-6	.	TGTACGAGCAGTTTGAGAGCGAGGTCACCCCTCCACTTT	CTSSLRARSPLHF
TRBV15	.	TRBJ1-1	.	TGTGCCACCAGCAGAGATCGCGGGGAGACTGAAGCTTTCTTT	CATSRDRGETEAFF
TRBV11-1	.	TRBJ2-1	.	TGTACCAACAGCCCCCGGGTGGCGGACTCCTTCAATGAGCAGTTCTTC	CTNSPRVADSFNEQFF
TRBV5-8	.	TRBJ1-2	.	TGTGCCAGGAGAAGAGATACTAACTATGGCTACATCTTC	CARRRDTNYGYIF
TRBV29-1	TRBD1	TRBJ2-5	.	TGCAGCGTTGATCCAGGGGGTCCGGAGACTCAGTACTTC	CSVDPGGPETQYF
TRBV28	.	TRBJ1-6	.	TGTGCCAGCAGTGCCCCGGTGCAGGGTAGAGATTCACCCCTCCACTTT	CASSAPVQGRDSPLHF
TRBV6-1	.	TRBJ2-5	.	TGTGCCAGCAGGAGGGCCTACTCGGGGGAGACTCAGTACTTC	CASRRAYSGETQYF
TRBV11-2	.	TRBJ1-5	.	TGTGCCTGCAACTTAGTAGGGGTAACAGGGAGCAATCAGCCCCAGCATTTC	CACNLVGVTGSNQPQHF
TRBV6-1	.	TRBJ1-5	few	TGTGCCAGTAATGGGGAGCGCAATCAGCCCCAGCATTTT	CASNGERNQPQHF
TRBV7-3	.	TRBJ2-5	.	TGTGCCAGCAACTTAACATTTGGAGAGACCCAGTACTTC	CASNLTFGETQYF
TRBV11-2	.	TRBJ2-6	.	TGTGCCACCGAGCGGCCGCGCTCTGGTGCCAATGTCCTGACTTTC	CATERPRSGANVLTF
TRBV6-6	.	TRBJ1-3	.	TGTGCCAGCAGTTACGGATTAGTGGGAGCCCCTTCTGGAAACACCATATACTTT	CASSYGLVGAPSGNTIYF
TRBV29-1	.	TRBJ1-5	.	TGCAGTGTTGAACGGATAGGGAGCAATCAGCCCCAGCATTTT	CSVERIGSNQPQHF
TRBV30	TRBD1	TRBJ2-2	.	TGTGCCTGCGGGACAGCGAACGCCGGGGAGTTGTTTTTT	CACGTANAGELFF
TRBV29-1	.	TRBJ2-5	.	TGCAGTGTTGAAGGTCCCGGGCACTTCCAAGATACCCAGTACTTC	CSVEGPGHFQDTQYF
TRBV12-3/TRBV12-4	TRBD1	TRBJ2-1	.	TGTGCCGGCAGTCCATCCGGGACAGGCCCTTACAATGAGCAGTTCTTC	CAGSPSGTGPYNEQFF
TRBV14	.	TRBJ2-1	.	TGTGCCAGCAGCCAAGGAAGGGCGTCGAGGGAGCAGTTGTTC	CASSQGRASREQLF
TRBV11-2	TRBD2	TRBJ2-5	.	TGTGTCAGCAGCTTAAGACTAGCAGGTGACTCGAGCGAGACCCAGCACTTC	CVSSLRLAGDSSETQHF
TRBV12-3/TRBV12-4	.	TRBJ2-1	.	TGTGCCAGCACCGACCAGAGTGGCAGTGAGCAGTTATTC	CASTDQSGSEQLF
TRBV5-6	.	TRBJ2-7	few	TGTGCCAGTAGCTCGACGGGCGGGGACTCCTACGATCAGTACTTC	CASSSTGGDSYDQYF
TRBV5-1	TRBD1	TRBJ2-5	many	TGCGCCAGCAGCCCCGGGACAGGCCAAGAGACCCAGTACTTC	CASSPGTGQETQYF
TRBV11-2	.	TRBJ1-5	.	TGTGCCAGCAGCCTAAAAGGGGGACTGACGGATCAGCACCAGCATTTC	CASSLKGGLTDQHQHF
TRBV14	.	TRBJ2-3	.	TGTGCCAGCAGTCGAGGGTACACAGATACGCTGTATTTT	CASSRGYTDTLYF
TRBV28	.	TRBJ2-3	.	TGTACCAGCAGAAAACAGGGTCCAGAGACCCAGTACTTT	CTSRKQGPETQYF
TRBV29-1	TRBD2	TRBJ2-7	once	TGCAGCGTCCTAGCTCCGGGGACTAGCTCCTACGAGCGGTTCTTC	CSVLAPGTSSYERFF
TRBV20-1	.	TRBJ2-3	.	TGCAGTGCTAGTGGTTCTGGGGGTCGGACAGATACGCAGTGTTTT	CSASGSGGRTDTQCF